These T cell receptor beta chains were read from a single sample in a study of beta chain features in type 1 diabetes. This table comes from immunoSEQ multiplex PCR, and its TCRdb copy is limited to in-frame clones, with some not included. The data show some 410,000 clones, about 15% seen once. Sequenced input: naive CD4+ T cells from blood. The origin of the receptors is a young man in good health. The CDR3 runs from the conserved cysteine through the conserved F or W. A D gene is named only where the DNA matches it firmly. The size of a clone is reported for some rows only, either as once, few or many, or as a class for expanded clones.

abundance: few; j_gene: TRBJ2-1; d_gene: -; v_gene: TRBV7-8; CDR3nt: TGTGCCAGCAGCTTACGGTGGCGGGACTCGTTTAATGAGCAGTTCTTC; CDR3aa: CASSLRWRDSFNEQFF
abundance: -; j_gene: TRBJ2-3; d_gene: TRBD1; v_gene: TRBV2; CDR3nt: TGTGCCAGCAGTGGGACAGGGAAGGGGACAGATACGCAGTATTTT; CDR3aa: CASSGTGKGTDTQYF
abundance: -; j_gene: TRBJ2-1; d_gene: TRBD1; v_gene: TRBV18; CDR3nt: TGTGCCAGCTCACCTTCGAGTGGGACAGGGGACAATGAGCAGTTCTTC; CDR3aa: CASSPSSGTGDNEQFF
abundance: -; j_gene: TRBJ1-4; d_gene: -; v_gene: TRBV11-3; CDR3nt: TGTGCCAGCAGCTCCGGACAAGGTTCTAATGAAAAACTGTTTTTT; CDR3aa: CASSSGQGSNEKLFF
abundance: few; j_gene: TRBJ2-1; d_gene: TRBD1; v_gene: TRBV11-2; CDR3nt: TGTGCCAGCAGCTTAGCCCTATCCGGGACAGGGAGGAATGAGCAGTTCTTC; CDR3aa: CASSLALSGTGRNEQFF
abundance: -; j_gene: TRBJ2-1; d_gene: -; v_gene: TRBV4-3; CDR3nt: TGCGCCAGCAGCCATGCAGGCCAGTTTGAGCAGTTCTTC; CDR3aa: CASSHAGQFEQFF
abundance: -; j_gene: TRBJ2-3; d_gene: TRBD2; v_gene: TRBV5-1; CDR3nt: TGCGCCAGCAGCCGAGGACTAGCGGGACCAGATACGCAGTATTTT; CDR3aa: CASSRGLAGPDTQYF
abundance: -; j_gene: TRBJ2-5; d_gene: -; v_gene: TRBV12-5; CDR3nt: TGCAAGCAGATACCGAAAGAGACCCAGTACTTC; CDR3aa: CKQIPKETQYF
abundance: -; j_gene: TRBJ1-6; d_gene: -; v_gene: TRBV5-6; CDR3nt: TGTGCCAGTACCTTTGGCGCCCGGGTCGGCGATTCACCCCTCCACTTT; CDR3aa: CASTFGARVGDSPLHF
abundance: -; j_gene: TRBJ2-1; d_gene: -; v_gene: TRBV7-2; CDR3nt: TGTGCCAGCAGTGCTACGGGCCTCCGGAGTGAGCAGTTCTTC; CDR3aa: CASSATGLRSEQFF
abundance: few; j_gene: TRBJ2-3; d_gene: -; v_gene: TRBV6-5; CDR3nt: TGTGCCAGCAGAAGAAAAGATACGCAGTATTTT; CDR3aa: CASRRKDTQYF
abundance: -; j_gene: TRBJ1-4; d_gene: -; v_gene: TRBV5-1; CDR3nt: TGCGCCAGCAGCTTGGCCGAGGGGGAAGGTGTTGAAAAACTGTTTTTT; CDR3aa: CASSLAEGEGVEKLFF
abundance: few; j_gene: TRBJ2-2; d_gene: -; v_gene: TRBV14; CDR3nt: TGTGCCAGCAGCCAGACCAGACAGATCGGGGAGCTGTTTTTT; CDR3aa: CASSQTRQIGELFF
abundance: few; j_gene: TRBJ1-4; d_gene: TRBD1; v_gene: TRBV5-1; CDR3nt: TGCGCCAGCAGCCCCTGGGGACAGGAGGATGAAAAACTGTTTTTT; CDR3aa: CASSPWGQEDEKLFF
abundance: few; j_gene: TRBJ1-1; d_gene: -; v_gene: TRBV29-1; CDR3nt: TGCAGCCACAGGGAGGGGAACACTGAAGCTTTCTTT; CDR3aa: CSHREGNTEAFF
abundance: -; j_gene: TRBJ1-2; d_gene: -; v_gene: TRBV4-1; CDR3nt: TGCGCCAGCAGCCAAGATGTATGGATGGATGGCTACACCTTC; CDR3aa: CASSQDVWMDGYTF
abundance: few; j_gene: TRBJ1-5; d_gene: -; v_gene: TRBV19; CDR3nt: TGTGCCAGCCTTGGCCCAACCCAGCCCCAGCATTTT; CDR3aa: CASLGPTQPQHF
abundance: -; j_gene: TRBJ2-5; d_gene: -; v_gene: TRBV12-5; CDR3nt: TGTGCTAGTGGTTTGTTCCCCTCAATTAAAGAGACCCAGTACTTC; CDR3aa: CASGLFPSIKETQYF
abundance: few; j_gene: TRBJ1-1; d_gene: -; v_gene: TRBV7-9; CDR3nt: TGTGCCAGCAGCTTTAGGCAGGGTGGGAACACTGAAGCTTTCTTT; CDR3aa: CASSFRQGGNTEAFF
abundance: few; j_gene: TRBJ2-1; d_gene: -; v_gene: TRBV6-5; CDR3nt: TGTGCCAGCAGGAGACTAACAGGGTCGGGAGGGCAGTTCTTC; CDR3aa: CASRRLTGSGGQFF
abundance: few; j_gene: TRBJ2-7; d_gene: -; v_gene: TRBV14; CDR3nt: TGTGCCAGCAGCCAAGATTTGGCAGGGGCAAACTTC; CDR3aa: CASSQDLAGANF
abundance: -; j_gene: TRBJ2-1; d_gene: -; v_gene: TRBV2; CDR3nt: TGTGCCAGCAGTGATAGGGGGGCCCCCTACAATGAGCAGTTCTTC; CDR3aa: CASSDRGAPYNEQFF